This TCR beta chain is from a study of control samples from healthy donors and cancer patients. The V end lost 4 bases, the J end lost 8 bases, and 8 bases lay between the germline ends. The CDR3 extends over 12 amino acids. CDR1 and CDR2 from the germline V gene are SEHNR and FQNEAQ (reference sequence). Clones were read by immunoSEQ multiplex PCR, and TCRdb kept only the in-frame ones, dropping some. The table records approximately 82,000 clones, about 87% of them present only once. Sample: blood. The chain links TRBV7-9 to TRBJ1-4; D is uncertain. The source is a man in his fifties in good health. CDR3 amino acids: CASSSSREKLFF. The DNA for the CDR3 is TGTGCCAGCAGCTCCTCTCGGGAAAAACTGTTTTTT.